This TCR beta chain stems from a study of blood T cells in healthy people across ages. Study details: Researchers report that template switching captured about one barcoded beta molecule per two T cells.

Researchers report isolating at least 6.5 million PBMCs per sample. Next came a second PCR, run for about 6 to 11 cycles, which used a sample-barcoded 5' primer along with a J-beta primer mix. Tagging of each cDNA molecule was performed by a template-switch adaptor with 12 random nucleotides. TCRdb re-derived calls from the 5' RACE reads in MiXCR, one entry per CDR3 protein. Among hundreds of thousands of distinct CDR3 sequences, around 48% were seen once, and the ten largest hold about 22%. Germline V gives CDR1 SGHTA, CDR2 FQGNSA. V dropped 5 bases and J dropped 9 bases, with 14 bases sitting between them. The CDR3 spans 13 residues.

Sequenced material: blood. The rearrangement joins TRBV7-2 to TRBJ2-1; the D gene is possibly TRBD1 (5 bases). This sequence originates from a man older than 75 in good health. The CDR3 nucleotides read TGTGCCAGCAGCCCAGGGATCGCTAGTGAGCAGTTCTTC. This codes for CASSPGIASEQFF.